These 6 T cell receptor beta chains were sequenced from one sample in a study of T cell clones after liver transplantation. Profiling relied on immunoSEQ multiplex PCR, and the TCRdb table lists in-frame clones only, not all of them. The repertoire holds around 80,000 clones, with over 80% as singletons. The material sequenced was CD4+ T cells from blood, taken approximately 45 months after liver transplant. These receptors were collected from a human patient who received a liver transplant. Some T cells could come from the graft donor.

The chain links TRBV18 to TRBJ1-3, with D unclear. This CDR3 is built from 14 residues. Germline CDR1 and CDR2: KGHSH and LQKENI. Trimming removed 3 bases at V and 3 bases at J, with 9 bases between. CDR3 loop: CASSPLDVGNTIYF. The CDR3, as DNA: TGTGCCAGCTCACCTCTGGACGTTGGAAACACCATATATTTT.

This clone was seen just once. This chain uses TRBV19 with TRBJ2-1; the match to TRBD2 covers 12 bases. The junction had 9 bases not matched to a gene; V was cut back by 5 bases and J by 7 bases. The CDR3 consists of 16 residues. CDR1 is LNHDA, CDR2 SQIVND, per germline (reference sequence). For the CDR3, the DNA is TGTGCCAGTAGTGTCGGACTAGCGGGACTGAGGAATGAGCAGTTCTTC. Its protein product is CASSVGLAGLRNEQFF. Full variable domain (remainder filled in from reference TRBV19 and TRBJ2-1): DGGITQSPKYLFRKEGQNVTLSCEQNLNHDAMYWYRQDPGQGLRLIYYSQIVNDFQKGDIAEGYSVSREKKESFPLTVTSAQKNPTAFYLCASSVGLAGLRNEQFFGPGTRLTVL.

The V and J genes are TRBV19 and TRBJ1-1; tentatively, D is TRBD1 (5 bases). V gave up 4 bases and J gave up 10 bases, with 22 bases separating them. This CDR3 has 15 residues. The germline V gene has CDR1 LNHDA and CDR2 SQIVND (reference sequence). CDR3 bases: TGTGCCAGTAGTACTATCTCCCGGGACGGTCAAGGAGCTTTCTTT. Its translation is CASSTISRDGQGAFF.

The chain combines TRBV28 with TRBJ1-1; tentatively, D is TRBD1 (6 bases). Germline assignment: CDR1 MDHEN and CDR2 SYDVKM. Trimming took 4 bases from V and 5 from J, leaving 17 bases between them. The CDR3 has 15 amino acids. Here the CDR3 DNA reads TGTGCCAGCAGTTGGGGCGGGGGGCGTGGGACTGAAGCTTTCTTT. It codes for CASSWGGGRGTEAFF. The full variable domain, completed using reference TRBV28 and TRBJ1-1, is DVKVTQSSRYLVKRTGEKVFLECVQDMDHENMFWYRQDPGLGLRLIYFSYDVKMKEKGDIPEGYSVSREKKERFSLILESASTNQTSMYLCASSWGGGRGTEAFFGQGTRLTVV.

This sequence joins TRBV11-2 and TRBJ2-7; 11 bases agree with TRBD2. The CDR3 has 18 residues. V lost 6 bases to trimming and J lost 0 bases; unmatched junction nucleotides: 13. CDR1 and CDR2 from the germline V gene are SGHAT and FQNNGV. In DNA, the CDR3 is TGTGCCAGCAGTTGGGAGTGGGGGACTAGCGGTCTCTCCTACGAGCAGTACTTC. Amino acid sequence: CASSWEWGTSGLSYEQYF.

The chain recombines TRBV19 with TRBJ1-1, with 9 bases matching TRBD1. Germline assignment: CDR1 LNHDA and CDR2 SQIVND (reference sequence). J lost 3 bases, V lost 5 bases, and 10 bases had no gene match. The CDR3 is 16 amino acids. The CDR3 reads CASSFRDRVIDTEAFF. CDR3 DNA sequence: TGTGCCAGTAGTTTCCGGGACAGGGTCATTGACACTGAAGCTTTCTTT.